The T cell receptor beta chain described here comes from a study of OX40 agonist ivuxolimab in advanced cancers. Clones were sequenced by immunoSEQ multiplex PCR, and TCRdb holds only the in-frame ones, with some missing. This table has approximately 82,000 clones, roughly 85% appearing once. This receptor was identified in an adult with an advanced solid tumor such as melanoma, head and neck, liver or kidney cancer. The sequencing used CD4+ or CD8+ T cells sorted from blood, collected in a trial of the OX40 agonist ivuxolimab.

CDR3 in amino acids: CASSLFGGTDTQYF. The CDR3 coding sequence is TGTGCCAGCAGCTTATTCGGGGGAACAGATACGCAGTATTTT. The chain recombines TRBV7-2 with TRBJ2-3; D is possibly TRBD2 (6 bases). The CDR3 consists of 14 residues. Trimming shortened V by 2 bases and J by 3 bases, and 9 bases separated the two germline ends. CDR1 SGHTA and CDR2 FQGNSA come from the germline V gene.